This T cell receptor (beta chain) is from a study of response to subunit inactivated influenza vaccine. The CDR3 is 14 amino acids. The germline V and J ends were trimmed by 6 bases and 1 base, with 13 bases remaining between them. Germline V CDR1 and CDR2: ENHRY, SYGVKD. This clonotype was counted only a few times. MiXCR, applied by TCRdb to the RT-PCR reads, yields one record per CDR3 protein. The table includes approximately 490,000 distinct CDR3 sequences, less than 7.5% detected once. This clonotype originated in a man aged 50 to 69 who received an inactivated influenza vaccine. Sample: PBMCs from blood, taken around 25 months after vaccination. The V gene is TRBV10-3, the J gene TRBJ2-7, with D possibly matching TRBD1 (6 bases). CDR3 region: CAIRSGHQSYEQYF. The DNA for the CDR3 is TGTGCCATCAGATCGGGACACCAGTCCTACGAGCAGTACTTC.